The sequence of this TCR beta chain was determined in a study of metastatic and nonmetastatic thyroid tumors (TCRdb year 2020). Concerning the study at large: The researchers compared repertoires between peripheral blood samples and tumor or nodule tissue samples from patients with malignant or benign thyroid disease.

Concerning this clone itself: Its antigen is unknown. No per-base quality is available; no much larger clone lies one base away.

The library relied on PCR. The sequencer was an Illumina HiSeq 4000. High-throughput sequencing was used to profile the TCR beta-chain CDR3 region of each patient. Per the original workflow: The researchers built a classifier to tell apart papillary thyroid cancer patients with distant metastasis, based on CDR3 differences among clinicopathological groups. The Shannon index was used to measure repertoire diversity, and the Morisita-Horn index was used to measure how similar tumor and blood repertoires were. TCRdb trimmed public reads at Q25 via fastp, called clones via MiXCR and kept in-frame beta chains. The V and J calls follow TCRdb's processing rather than the paper's. The sample has 34,000 or so clones on record, about 16% of them singletons. 3% to 4% of the sample rests with the top ten. V was cut back by 0 bases and J by 0 bases, leaving a gap of 11 bases between them. Based on the germline V gene (reference sequence), the CDR1 and CDR2 sequences are MNHEY and SMNVEV. The CDR3 runs 17 residues from the cysteine to the phenylalanine. The retained sequence is limited to the CDR3, 51 bases, with the frame set at the first base.

The research as a whole found: In both blood and tumor samples, malignant tumors were reported to have significantly higher TCR beta diversity than benign nodules.

No treatment had been received by any patient before thyroid surgery. Using T-cell receptor beta sequencing, the researchers looked back retrospectively at clinical samples from patients, gathered between about 2012 and 2019. This receptor chain uses TRBV27 and TRBJ2-2; 5 matching bases give a weak D call of TRBD2. The receptor comes from a female donor with papillary thyroid cancer or a benign thyroid nodule (not recorded which). Some clones in this sample may be carry-over from other donors' samples. Sequenced sample: blood. The nucleotide sequence is given as TGTGCCAGCAGTTTATCGGAAGGGAGCGCGAACACCGGGGAGCTGTTTTTT. It translates to CASSLSEGSANTGELFF.